Listed below are T cell receptor beta chains from one sample, sequenced in a study of cytomegalovirus exposure and HLA in healthy donors. Repertoires were generated with immunoSEQ multiplex PCR, while TCRdb's copy carries only in-frame clones and drops some. The data contain approximately 150,000 clones, over 80% of them singletons. Sequences were obtained from PBMCs. These receptors all stem from a male donor in good health and CMV-seronegative. The CDR3 runs from the conserved cysteine through the conserved F or W.

>TRBV28|TRBJ2-7
CASSPLGTRDAYEQYF
>TRBV6-5|TRBJ2-7
CASSGRTGGPHEQYF
>TRBV18|TRBJ2-7
CASSPSGQAPGIEQYF
>TRBV13|NA
CASSATGTAISGLGYEQYF
>TRBV9|TRBJ2-3
CASSGGQGALEATDTQYF
>TRBV9|TRBJ1-2
CASSVGQGDGYTF
>TRBV6-5|TRBJ1-1
CASSYSAQEGAFF
>TRBV7-8|TRBJ2-6
CATSAGSGANVLTF
>TRBV14|TRBJ2-1
CASSQARGRGEQFF
>TRBV28|TRBJ2-7
CASSPGQLPYEQYF
>TRBV4-1|TRBJ2-7
CASSPMEEGYEQYF
>TRBV19|TRBJ1-4
CASSIRGGGRMEKLFF
>TRBV5-1|TRBJ2-3
CASSFGTGGMTDTQYF
>TRBV7-2|TRBJ2-1
CASSSASGGYNEQFF
>TRBV2|TRBJ2-4
CASIMQRGLAKNIQYF
>TRBV2|TRBJ2-5
CASHVNPSGETQYF
>TRBV2|TRBJ2-5
CASSEPGLAGFQETQYF
>TRBV7-6|TRBJ2-1
CASSLGEGGRRLSEQFF
>TRBV19|TRBJ1-2
CASRDRGYSYGYTF
>TRBV27|TRBJ1-4
CASRNDRGTLFF
>TRBV7-2|TRBJ1-5
CASSSDRGRNQPQHF
>TRBV19|TRBJ2-7
CASSSDGVYEQYF
>TRBV29-1|TRBJ1-2
CSATGTALRGYTF